The present TCR beta chain was sequenced within a study of T cells in Graves' hyperthyroidism and ophthalmopathy. Turning to the study itself: It was at initial diagnosis, before any treatment, that peripheral blood was collected.

Study-level findings and limits: Model predictions of ophthalmopathy came a median approximately 6 months before onset.

Comment on this clonotype: Antigen unknown.

Germline assignment: CDR1 SQVTM and CDR2 ANQGSEA. This CDR3 has 12 amino acids. Trimming took 3 bases from V and 3 from J, leaving 9 bases between them. The source material, RNA transcripts, was used to amplify TCR beta CDR3 regions. HTBI primers were used for first-round RT-PCR of the TCR CDR3. TCRdb re-analysed the multiplex PCR reads in MiXCR, keeping a single row per CDR3 protein. The sample lists over 400,000 distinct CDR3 sequences, approximately 14% seen once, with roughly 13% in the top ten. This rearrangement joins TRBV29-1 to TRBJ2-7; D unresolved. This clonotype was obtained from a man younger than 35 with Graves' ophthalmopathy. The sequenced sample consisted of blood. CDR3 nucleotides: TGCAGCGTTGAGGGCTTAAACTACGAGCAGTACTTC. Amino acid sequence: CSVEGLNYEQYF.